This T cell receptor beta chain is from a study of cytomegalovirus exposure and HLA in healthy donors. Whole-study results and caveats: Several of the most significant clusters appeared, in a later analysis, to be linked to common viral pathogens. TCR association rates varied by HLA locus in a later analysis, with DRB1 highest and HLA-C lowest. Most TCR sequences were rare, but some public TCRs occurred in many donors.

PCR involved 60 Vbeta and 13 Jbeta primers. Generated by immunoSEQ multiplex PCR, the TCRdb table keeps only in-frame clones and is missing some. The data contain 200,000 to 250,000 clones, more than 65% of them seen just once; the ten biggest clones take up 0.6% to 0.7%. Details on this clone: Its antigen is unknown.

CDR1 SNHLY and CDR2 FYNNEI come from the germline V gene. This CDR3 contains 12 residues. The ends were cut back, 7 bases at V and 14 bases at J, with 15 bases in the middle. The receptor was derived from a man between 18 and 35 years old in good health and CMV-seronegative. The sample was PBMCs. The chain joins TRBV2 to TRBJ1-6, with D uncertain. CDR3 bases: TGTGCCAGCATGGGGAGATATGGATCCCTCCACTTT. Amino acid sequence: CASMGRYGSLHF.